This T cell receptor beta chain was sequenced during a study of regulatory T cells in long-lasting Graves disease. In the study overall: Over 5 years of antithyroid drugs with positive TSH receptor antibodies was taken to mean persistent Graves' disease. Study-level results: Having only a small sample size may have limited accuracy.

This clonotype was detected many times. What it binds is not known. The authors built TCR beta libraries using iRepertoire HTBI primers and Arm-PCR of CDR3 regions. One entry per CDR3 protein results from TCRdb running MiXCR on the multiplex PCR reads. The sample lists roughly 470,000 distinct CDR3 sequences; roughly 20% were seen once. This CDR3 is built from 14 residues. V lost 4 bases to trimming and J lost 2 bases, with 11 bases between them. The germline V gene has CDR1 MNHNS and CDR2 SASEGT. Documented time point: persistent/refractory GD, antithyroid drugs over 5 years with positive TRAb. The TCR library used RNA extracted from PBMCs. Enrollment of patients was through an endocrinology department in Xi'an, China.

Specimen: peripheral blood mononuclear cells (PBMCs), collected when the disease was refractory, from a patient treated with antithyroid drugs. This chain uses TRBV6-1 with TRBJ1-2, with a weak D call TRBD1 (5 bases). This TCR was recovered from a female donor with Graves disease. The CDR3 sequence: CASSGRTQNYGYTF. CDR3 coding DNA: TGTGCCAGCAGTGGTCGGACACAGAACTATGGCTACACCTTC.